These 7 T cell receptor beta chains came from one sample sequenced in a study of blood T cell repertoires in COVID-19. Method: immunoSEQ multiplex PCR; TCRdb's copy keeps in-frame clones and lacks some. In the table there are approximately 240,000 clones, 75% to 90% of which are singletons. The sequenced material came from PBMCs or T cells enriched from blood (not recorded which). These receptors were collected from a young woman in a cohort exposed to, infected with or recovered from COVID-19 (not recorded which).

The rearrangement links TRBV3-1 (or the pseudogene TRBV3-2) to TRBJ2-7; possibly TRBD2 for D (5 bases). This CDR3 has 15 amino acids. Trimming shortened V by 4 bases and J by 5 bases, and 18 bases separated the two germline ends. In germline, CDR1 is LGHDT, CDR2 YNNKEL (reference sequence). CDR3 nucleotides: TGTGCCAGCAGCCTTAGAGGGAGTGTGGTTAACGAGCAGTACTTC. Protein product: CASSLRGSVVNEQYF.

This chain joins TRBV7-9 and TRBJ1-5; 8 nucleotides align to TRBD1. V dropped 3 bases and J dropped 10; count of bases not matched to a gene: 8. Germline-derived CDR1 and CDR2 are SEHNR and FQNEAQ (reference sequence). The CDR3 has 14 residues. In DNA, the CDR3 is TGTGCCAGCAGCTTTATGGGACAGGAAGATCCCCAGCATTTT. It specifies CASSFMGQEDPQHF.

The rearrangement joins TRBV7-8 to TRBJ1-4; D possibly corresponds to TRBD1 (5 bases). CDR1 and CDR2 from the germline V gene are SGHVS and FQNEAQ. This CDR3 has 14 residues. V shed 3 bases and J shed 11 bases, with 16 bases lying between them. CDR3 region: CASSFGDRSGKLFF. The CDR3 DNA follows: TGTGCCAGCAGCTTCGGTGACAGATCTGGTAAACTGTTTTTT.

This CDR3 reads CASSPSFGIYGYTF. DNA of the CDR3: TGTGCCAGCAGTCCCTCATTCGGGATCTATGGCTACACCTTC. V usage is TRBV28 and J usage is TRBJ1-2; D gene uncertain. V was trimmed by 5 bases and J by 4 bases, leaving 14 bases between them. CDR3 length: 14 residues. Germline CDR1 and CDR2: MDHEN and SYDVKM.

The chain links TRBV19 to TRBJ1-4; 9 bases match TRBD1. This CDR3 has 16 residues. The germline V gene has CDR1 LNHDA and CDR2 SQIVND (reference sequence). Losses at the gene ends were 3 bases for V and 4 bases for J; bases not matched to a gene: 6. CDR3 nucleotide sequence: TGTGCCAGTAGTATCGGTGGGACAGGGAGTAATGAAAAACTGTTTTTT. Its protein is CASSIGGTGSNEKLFF.

The chain combines TRBV27 with TRBJ1-2; 7 nucleotides match TRBD1. The CDR3 totals 12 residues. Germline CDR1 is MNHEY and CDR2 is SMNVEV (reference sequence). Trimming removed 6 bases from V and 11 bases from J; junction bases left unmatched: 9. CDR3 in DNA: TGTGCCAGCAGCCCGACAGGGTTCAGTTACACCTTC. This translates into CASSPTGFSYTF.

The CDR3 DNA is TGTGCCAGCAGCTTAGAAGGGGTCTCCTACGAGCAGTACTTC. This translates into CASSLEGVSYEQYF. The chain couples TRBV5-5 to TRBJ2-7, with D maybe TRBD1 (5 bases). The CDR3 totals 14 residues. Germline V lookup: CDR1 SGHKS, CDR2 YYEKEE (reference sequence). The V end was cut by 2 bases, the J end by 0 bases, with 9 bases between.